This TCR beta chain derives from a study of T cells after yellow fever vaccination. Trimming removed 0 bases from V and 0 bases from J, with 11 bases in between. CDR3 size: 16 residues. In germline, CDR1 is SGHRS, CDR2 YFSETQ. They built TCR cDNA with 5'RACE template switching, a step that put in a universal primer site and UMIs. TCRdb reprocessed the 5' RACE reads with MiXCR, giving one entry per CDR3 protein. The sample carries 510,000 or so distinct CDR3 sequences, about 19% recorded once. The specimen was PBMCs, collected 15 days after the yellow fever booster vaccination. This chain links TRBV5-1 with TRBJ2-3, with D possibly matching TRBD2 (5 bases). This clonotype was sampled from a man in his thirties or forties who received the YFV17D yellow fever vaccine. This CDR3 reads CASSLGVASSTDTQYF. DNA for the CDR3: TGCGCCAGCAGCTTGGGAGTAGCGTCTAGCACAGATACGCAGTATTTT.